The 26 T cell receptor beta chains reported below all come from one sample, sequenced in a study of cytomegalovirus exposure and HLA in healthy donors. The PCR ran on 60 Vbeta and 13 Jbeta primers. Clones were read by immunoSEQ multiplex PCR, and TCRdb kept only the in-frame ones, dropping some. The sample holds 120,000 or so clones, around 84% seen once. Sequenced: PBMCs. The receptors come from a man aged 18 to 29 in good health and CMV-seronegative.

A few counts support this clone. The V and J genes are TRBV6-5 and TRBJ2-7; 9 bases map to TRBD1. Trimming at V came to 2 bases and at J to 2 bases, leaving 4 bases not matched to a gene. Germline V gene lookup returns CDR1 MNHEY and CDR2 SVGAGI. The CDR3 contains 15 residues. The CDR3 region has the DNA TGTGCCAGCAGTTACGGGACAGGGAGGACCTACGAGCAGTACTTC. Protein: CASSYGTGRTYEQYF.

The CDR3: CASSEAGGDPRTYGYTF. The CDR3 DNA is TGTGCCAGCAGTGAGGCCGGCGGTGACCCGCGAACTTATGGCTACACCTTC. The chain has TRBV2 and TRBJ1-2; D remains unclear. CDR3 length: 17 amino acids. Trimming pared 3 bases from V and 5 bases from J, leaving 22 bases between. Germline V gives CDR1 SNHLY, CDR2 FYNNEI.

The chain employs TRBV2 and TRBJ2-2; 9 nucleotides agree with TRBD1. The CDR3 consists of 16 residues. The trim removed 7 bases at V and 4 bases at J, leaving 10 bases unmatched. CDR1 is SNHLY and CDR2 is FYNNEI in the germline V gene. CDR3 residues: CASKGGTGSGTGELFF. CDR3 DNA: TGTGCCAGCAAGGGAGGGACAGGGTCAGGCACCGGGGAGCTGTTTTTT.

V and J are TRBV2 and TRBJ2-7, with 11 bases lining up with TRBD1. After removal of 9 bases from V and 3 bases from J, the junction contained 10 bases not matched to a gene. Looked up from germline, CDR1 is SNHLY and CDR2 is FYNNEI. The CDR3 has 15 residues. This chain's CDR3 is CASLPGTGGFYEQYF. CDR3 bases: TGTGCCAGTTTGCCCGGGACAGGGGGTTTCTACGAGCAGTACTTC.

V gene TRBV7-2 combines with J gene TRBJ2-1; TRBD2 agrees at 11 bases. Germline-derived CDR1 and CDR2 are SGHTA and FQGNSA. The J segment lost 5 bases and the V segment lost 3 bases, leaving 3 bases of the junction unmatched. This CDR3 contains 15 residues. CDR3 in amino acids: CASSLTSGAHNEQFF. CDR3 DNA: TGTGCCAGCAGCTTGACTAGCGGGGCCCACAATGAGCAGTTCTTC.

V usage is TRBV7-2 and J usage is TRBJ2-2, with D possibly TRBD2 on 5 matching bases. CDR3 length: 13 amino acids. V was trimmed by 1 base and J by 5 bases, leaving 5 bases between them. Germline V gene sequence: CDR1 SGHTA, CDR2 FQGNSA. For the CDR3, the DNA is TGTGCCAGCAGCTTAGGCGGGACCGGGGAGCTGTTTTTT. Translation gives CASSLGGTGELFF.

A remark on this clone: At one of its ends the junction is not consistent with the germline gene, which may arise from a read error. This sample also contains other DNA sequences that code for the same CDR3. The chain links TRBV5-1 to TRBJ1-2, with TRBD1 identical over 8 bases. Germline CDR1 and CDR2: SGHRS and YFSETQ. This CDR3 has 15 amino acids. CDR3 DNA: TGTGCCAGCAGCTTGGCGGGACAGGCCCAATATGGCTACACCTTC. Translated: CASSLAGQAQYGYTF. The whole variable domain, remainder taken from reference TRBV5-1 and TRBJ1-2, is KAGVTQTPRYLIKTRGQQVTLSCSPISGHRSVSWYQQTPGQGLQFLFEYFSETQRNKGNFPGRFSGRQFSNSRSEMNVSTLELGDSALYLCASSLAGQAQYGYTFGSGTRLTVV.

The chain recombines TRBV5-1 with TRBJ1-3; the match to TRBD1 covers 11 bases. The V gene's germline CDR1 is SGHRS and CDR2 YFSETQ. V trimming: 4 bases; J trimming: 4 bases; junction bases outside the gene matches: 7. This CDR3 has 16 residues. CDR3 residues: CASSGTGGISGNTIYF. CDR3 coding DNA: TGCGCCAGCAGCGGGACAGGGGGGATATCCGGAAACACCATATATTTT. Complete variable domain (other parts from reference TRBV5-1 and TRBJ1-3): KAGVTQTPRYLIKTRGQQVTLSCSPISGHRSVSWYQQTPGQGLQFLFEYFSETQRNKGNFPGRFSGRQFSNSRSEMNVSTLELGDSALYLCASSGTGGISGNTIYFGEGSWLTVV.

The chain employs TRBV27 and TRBJ1-2, with TRBD1 as a possible D gene (5 bases). This CDR3 has 13 amino acids. CDR1 and CDR2 (germline): MNHEY, SMNVEV (reference sequence). Trimming stripped 4 bases from V and 6 bases from J, with 12 bases between. The CDR3 loop reads CASSSAGWDGYTF. In nucleotides, the CDR3 is TGTGCCAGCAGTTCAGCAGGGTGGGATGGCTACACCTTC.

This chain links TRBV19 with TRBJ1-4, with D maybe TRBD1 (6 bases). The germline gives CDR1 LNHDA, CDR2 SQIVND (reference sequence). The CDR3 contains 13 residues. Trimming took 7 bases from V and 7 from J, leaving 13 bases between them. CDR3 DNA: TGTGCCAGTATGGTAACAGGGACTGAAAAACTGTTTTTT. As protein: CASMVTGTEKLFF.

This sequence joins TRBV25-1 and TRBJ2-1; D is undetermined. The CDR3 is 13 amino acids. Germline lookup yields CDR1 MGHDK and CDR2 SYGVNS. The V gene lost 5 bases and the J gene lost 10 bases, with 15 bases spanning the gap. The CDR3 protein is CASSPPSEREQFF. CDR3 sequence (DNA): TGTGCCAGCAGTCCTCCGTCCGAGAGGGAGCAGTTCTTC.

The table lists this clone with a count of one. The chain links TRBV18 to TRBJ2-2; 7 bases fit TRBD1. CDR1 and CDR2 (germline): KGHSH, LQKENI. V shed 6 bases, J shed 2 bases, and the junction held 9 bases outside the gene matches. There are 16 residues in the CDR3. The CDR3: CASSKYRGDNTGELFF. The CDR3 DNA reads TGTGCCAGCTCGAAATACAGGGGCGATAACACCGGGGAGCTGTTTTTT.

The chain employs TRBV6-5 and TRBJ1-2; a weak D match, TRBD1 (6 bases). From germline, CDR1 is MNHEY and CDR2 SVGAGI. V lost 6 bases and J lost 10, with 24 bases in between. There are 15 residues in the CDR3. CDR3 DNA sequence: TGTGCCAGCAGCCTATGGGGCCCCGGGGACAATCCCTACACCTTC. The encoded protein is CASSLWGPGDNPYTF.

V gene TRBV6-6 combines with J gene TRBJ1-2, with TRBD1 matching 7 bases. Trimming removed 10 bases from V and 3 bases from J; junction bases left unmatched: 5. Per the germline V gene, CDR1 is MNHNY and CDR2 is SVGAGI (reference sequence). This CDR3 is built from 12 residues. This CDR3 is CATRTGDYGYTF. The CDR3 DNA follows: TGTGCCACCCGGACAGGTGACTATGGCTACACCTTC.

The rearrangement uses TRBV18 and TRBJ1-3; 8 bases agree with TRBD1. The CDR3 sequence is 16 residues long. The V gene end was trimmed by 5 bases and the J gene end by 1 base; junction bases not matched to a gene: 7. CDR1 and CDR2 from the germline V gene are KGHSH and LQKENI. Here the CDR3 DNA reads TGTGCCAGCTCAACCGGACAGGGAGGGTCTGGAAACACCATATATTTT. Encoded protein: CASSTGQGGSGNTIYF. Filled out from reference TRBV18 and TRBJ1-3, the complete variable domain reads NAGVMQNPRHLVRRRGQEARLRCSPMKGHSHVYWYRQLPEEGLKFMVYLQKENIIDESGMPKERFSAEFPKEGPSILRIQQVVRGDSAAYFCASSTGQGGSGNTIYFGEGSWLTVV.

This chain joins TRBV28 and TRBJ1-2; TRBD1 agrees at 12 bases. V lost 8 bases and J lost 4; bases outside the gene matches: 8. Germline V gene lookup returns CDR1 MDHEN and CDR2 SYDVKM. The CDR3 totals 15 residues. The CDR3 nucleotides are TGTGCCAGCCTCGTCCGGGACAGGGGGCTCTATGGCTACACCTTC. Translation gives CASLVRDRGLYGYTF.

The chain joins TRBV9 to TRBJ1-1; the D is unclear. V gave up 0 bases and J gave up 1 base, with 10 bases separating them. The germline gives CDR1 SGDLS, CDR2 YYNGEE. The CDR3 has 15 amino acids. CDR3 nucleotide sequence: TGTGCCAGCAGCGTAGATAGAACCCCGAACACTGAAGCTTTCTTT. Translated, it gives CASSVDRTPNTEAFF.

This clone has just a few counts. The CDR3: CATSESREGGTEAFF. The CDR3, as DNA: TGTGCCACCAGCGAGAGTCGGGAGGGAGGCACTGAAGCTTTCTTT. The V call is TRBV15, the J call TRBJ1-1; D not resolved. This CDR3 contains 15 residues. With 5 bases removed from V and 4 bases from J, the gap between germline ends came to 17 bases. The germline V gene encodes CDR1 LNHNV and CDR2 YYDKDF (reference sequence).

The chain is built from TRBV11-2 and TRBJ2-1; 7 bases match TRBD2. Unmatched junction bases numbered 11, after V lost 5 bases and J lost 7 bases. Germline-derived CDR1 and CDR2 are SGHAT and FQNNGV. The CDR3 has 15 residues. Written as DNA, the CDR3 is TGTGCCAGCAGCCTCCGGGACTACCTAAGGAATGAGCAGTTCTTC. Protein sequence: CASSLRDYLRNEQFF. Looking up the rest from reference TRBV11-2 and TRBJ2-1 gives the full variable domain: EAGVAQSPRYKIIEKRQSVAFWCNPISGHATLYWYQQILGQGPKLLIQFQNNGVVDDSQLPKDRFSAERLKGVDSTLKIQPAKLEDSAVYLCASSLRDYLRNEQFFGPGTRLTVL.

V usage is TRBV21-1 and J usage is TRBJ2-7; TRBD1 is the table's D call, not checked against the DNA. TRBV21-1 corresponds to a pseudogene. The CDR3 extends over 15 amino acids. The CDR3 nucleotides read TGTGCCAGCAGCAAAGGGGACAGGGCCCCTCGCGAGCAGTACTTC. Translating it yields CASSKGDRAPREQYF.

This clone was seen only a few times. V usage is TRBV2 and J usage is TRBJ1-2, with unresolved D. The CDR3 consists of 12 residues. Trimming took off 8 bases at V and 8 bases at J, with 15 bases between the two ends. Germline values: CDR1 SNHLY, CDR2 FYNNEI. The CDR3 is CASVLGEGGYTF. In DNA form, the CDR3 reads TGTGCCAGCGTACTCGGGGAGGGAGGCTACACCTTC.

This clone has more than one count but fewer than ten. The chain combines TRBV5-1 with TRBJ2-1; weak D call: TRBD2 (5 bases). Germline values: CDR1 SGHRS, CDR2 YFSETQ. This CDR3 has 13 amino acids. V dropped 3 bases and J dropped 6 bases, with 10 bases sitting between them. CDR3 nucleotide sequence: TGCGCCAGCAGCTGGGGAGCGGTCAATGAGCAGTTCTTC. Translation: CASSWGAVNEQFF. Full variable domain (outside the CDR3, taken from reference TRBV5-1 and TRBJ2-1): KAGVTQTPRYLIKTRGQQVTLSCSPISGHRSVSWYQQTPGQGLQFLFEYFSETQRNKGNFPGRFSGRQFSNSRSEMNVSTLELGDSALYLCASSWGAVNEQFFGPGTRLTVL.

This chain uses TRBV5-3 with TRBJ1-3, with D hard to call. TRBV5-3 qualifies as an ORF whose function is uncertain. V was trimmed by 4 bases and J by 1 base, leaving 15 bases between them. The CDR3 is 16 residues long. The CDR3 DNA sequence: TGTGCCAGAAGCCCGTTTTCCGGGTCTTCTGGAAACACCATATATTTT. Translating gives CARSPFSGSSGNTIYF.

V and J are TRBV10-3 and TRBJ1-6; D uncertain. CDR3 length: 14 amino acids. Germline-derived CDR1 and CDR2 are ENHRY and SYGVKD. V lost 3 bases and J 7 bases, leaving 10 bases between the germline ends. The CDR3 DNA reads TGTGCCATCAGTGATGCAGGTGGAAATTCACCCCTCCACTTT. Translating gives CAISDAGGNSPLHF.

The genes are TRBV29-1 and TRBJ2-5; 8 nucleotides align to TRBD1. The CDR3 runs 13 residues. The germline V gene encodes CDR1 SQVTM and CDR2 ANQGSEA. V gave up 7 bases and J gave up 3 bases; unmatched junction bases: 7. The CDR3 sequence is CSAGPGGEETQYF. In DNA form, the CDR3 reads TGCAGCGCCGGACCAGGGGGCGAAGAGACCCAGTACTTC.

The rearrangement joins TRBV6-1 to TRBJ1-5; D might be TRBD1 (6 bases). The ends were cut back, 5 bases at V and 4 bases at J, with 15 bases in the middle. The CDR3 is 15 residues long. Per the germline V gene, CDR1 is MNHNS and CDR2 is SASEGT. CDR3 bases: TGTGCCAGCAGTCGAGGGGGGGCAATAAATCAGCCCCAGCATTTT. It is translated as CASSRGGAINQPQHF.